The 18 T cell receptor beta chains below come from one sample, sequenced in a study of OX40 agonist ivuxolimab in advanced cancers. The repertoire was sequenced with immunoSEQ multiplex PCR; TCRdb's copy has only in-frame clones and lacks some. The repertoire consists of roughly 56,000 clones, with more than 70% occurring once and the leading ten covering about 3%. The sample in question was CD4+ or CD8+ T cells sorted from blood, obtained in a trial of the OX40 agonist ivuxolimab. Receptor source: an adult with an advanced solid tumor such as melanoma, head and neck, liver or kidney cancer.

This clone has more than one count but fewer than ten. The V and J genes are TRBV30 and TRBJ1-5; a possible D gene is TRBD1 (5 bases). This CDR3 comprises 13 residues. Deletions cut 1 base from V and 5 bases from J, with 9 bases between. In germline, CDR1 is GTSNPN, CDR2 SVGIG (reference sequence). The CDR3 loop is CAWSARGDQPQHF. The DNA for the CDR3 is TGTGCCTGGAGTGCCCGAGGGGATCAGCCCCAGCATTTT.

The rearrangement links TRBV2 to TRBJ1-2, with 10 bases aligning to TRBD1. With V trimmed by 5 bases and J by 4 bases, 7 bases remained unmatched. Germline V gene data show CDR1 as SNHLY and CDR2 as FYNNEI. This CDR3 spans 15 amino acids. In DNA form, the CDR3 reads TGTGCCAGCAGTTGGGGGGGACAGGGGCTCTATGGCTACACCTTC. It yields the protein CASSWGGQGLYGYTF.

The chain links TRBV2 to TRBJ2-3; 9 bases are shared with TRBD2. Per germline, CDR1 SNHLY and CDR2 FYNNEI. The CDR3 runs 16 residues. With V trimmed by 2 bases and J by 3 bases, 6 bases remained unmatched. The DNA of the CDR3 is TGTGCCAGCAGTGAACTGGCTAGCGGGGAGACAGATACGCAGTATTTT. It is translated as CASSELASGETDTQYF.

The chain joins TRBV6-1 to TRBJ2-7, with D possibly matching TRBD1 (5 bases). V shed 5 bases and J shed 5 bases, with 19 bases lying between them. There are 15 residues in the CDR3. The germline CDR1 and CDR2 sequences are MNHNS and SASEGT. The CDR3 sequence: CASSPIGALAHEQYF. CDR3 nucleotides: TGTGCCAGCAGTCCGATAGGGGCTCTGGCCCACGAGCAGTACTTC.

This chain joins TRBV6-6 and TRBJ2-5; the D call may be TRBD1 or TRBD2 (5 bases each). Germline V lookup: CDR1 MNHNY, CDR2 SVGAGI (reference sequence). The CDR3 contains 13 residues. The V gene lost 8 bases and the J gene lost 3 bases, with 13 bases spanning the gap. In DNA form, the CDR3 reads TGTGCCAGCGCCGGGACGGAGAAAGAGACCCAGTACTTC. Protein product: CASAGTEKETQYF.

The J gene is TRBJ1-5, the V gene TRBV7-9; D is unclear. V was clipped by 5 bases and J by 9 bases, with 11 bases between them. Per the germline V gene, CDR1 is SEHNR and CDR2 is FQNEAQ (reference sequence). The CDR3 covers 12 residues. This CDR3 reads CASSITPGPQHF. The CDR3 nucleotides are TGTGCCAGCAGCATTACGCCGGGGCCCCAGCATTTT. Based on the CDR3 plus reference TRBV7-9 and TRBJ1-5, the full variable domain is DTGVSQNPRHKITKRGQNVTFRCDPISEHNRLYWYRQTLGQGPEFLTYFQNEAQLEKSRLLSDRFSAERPKGSFSTLEIQRTEQGDSAMYLCASSITPGPQHFGDGTRLSIL.

This chain's CDR3 is CAISRGTGANVLTF. In DNA, the CDR3 is TGTGCCATCAGTAGGGGTACTGGGGCCAACGTCCTGACTTTC. The rearrangement uses TRBV10-3 and TRBJ2-6; D may be TRBD1 (5 bases). Germline V gene lookup returns CDR1 ENHRY and CDR2 SYGVKD. Trimming left V 5 bases short and J 2 bases short, with 7 bases between. The CDR3 runs to 14 residues.

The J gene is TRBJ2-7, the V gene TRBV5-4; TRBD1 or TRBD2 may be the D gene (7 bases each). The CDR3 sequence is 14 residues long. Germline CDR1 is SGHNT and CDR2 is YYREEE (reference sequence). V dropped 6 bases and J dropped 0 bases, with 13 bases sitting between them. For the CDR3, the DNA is TGTGCCAGCACCAGGGGGGGATCCTCCTACGAGCAGTACTTC. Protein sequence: CASTRGGSSYEQYF.

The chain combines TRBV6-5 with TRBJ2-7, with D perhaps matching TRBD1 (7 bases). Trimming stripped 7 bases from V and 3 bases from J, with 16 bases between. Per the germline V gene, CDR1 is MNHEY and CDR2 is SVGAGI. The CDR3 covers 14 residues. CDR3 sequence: CASTTGDRDYEQYF. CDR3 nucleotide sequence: TGTGCCAGCACCACGGGGGACAGAGACTACGAGCAGTACTTC.

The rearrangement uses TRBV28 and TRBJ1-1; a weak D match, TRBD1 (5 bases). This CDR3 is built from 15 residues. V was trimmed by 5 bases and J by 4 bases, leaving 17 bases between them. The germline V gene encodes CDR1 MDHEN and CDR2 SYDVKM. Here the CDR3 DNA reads TGTGCCAGCAGTGGTACGAGGGGTACGGCCACTGAAGCTTTCTTT. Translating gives CASSGTRGTATEAFF.

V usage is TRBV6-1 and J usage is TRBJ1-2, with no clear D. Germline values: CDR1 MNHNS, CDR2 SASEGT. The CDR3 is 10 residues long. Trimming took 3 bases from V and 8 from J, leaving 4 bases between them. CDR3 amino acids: CASSERGYTF. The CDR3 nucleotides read TGTGCCAGCAGTGAGCGGGGCTACACCTTC.

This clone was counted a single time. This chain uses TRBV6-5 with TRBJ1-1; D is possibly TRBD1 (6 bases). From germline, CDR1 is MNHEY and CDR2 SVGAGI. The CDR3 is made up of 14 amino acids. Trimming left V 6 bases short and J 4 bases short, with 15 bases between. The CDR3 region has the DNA TGTGCCAGCAGACTTGACCAGGGGCCCACTGAAGCTTTCTTT. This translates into CASRLDQGPTEAFF.

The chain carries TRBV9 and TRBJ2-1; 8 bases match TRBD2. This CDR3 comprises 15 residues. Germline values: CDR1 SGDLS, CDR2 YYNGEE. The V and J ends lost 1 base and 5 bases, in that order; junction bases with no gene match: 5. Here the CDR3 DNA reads TGTGCCAGCAGCGTAACTACTAGCGGAAACAATGAGCAGTTCTTC. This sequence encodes CASSVTTSGNNEQFF.

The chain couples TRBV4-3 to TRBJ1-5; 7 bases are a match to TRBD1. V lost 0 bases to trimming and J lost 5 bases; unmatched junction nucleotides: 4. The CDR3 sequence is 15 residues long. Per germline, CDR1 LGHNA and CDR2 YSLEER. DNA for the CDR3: TGCGCCAGCAGCCAAGAGGTAACAGGGGATCAGCCCCAGCATTTT. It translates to CASSQEVTGDQPQHF.

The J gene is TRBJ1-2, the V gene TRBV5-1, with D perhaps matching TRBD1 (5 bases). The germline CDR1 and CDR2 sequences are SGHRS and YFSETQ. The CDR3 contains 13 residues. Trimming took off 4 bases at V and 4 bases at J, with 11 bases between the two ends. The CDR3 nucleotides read TGCGCCAGCAGCCGTGACAGCTTCTATGGCTACACCTTC. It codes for CASSRDSFYGYTF. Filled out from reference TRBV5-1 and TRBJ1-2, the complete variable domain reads KAGVTQTPRYLIKTRGQQVTLSCSPISGHRSVSWYQQTPGQGLQFLFEYFSETQRNKGNFPGRFSGRQFSNSRSEMNVSTLELGDSALYLCASSRDSFYGYTFGSGTRLTVV.

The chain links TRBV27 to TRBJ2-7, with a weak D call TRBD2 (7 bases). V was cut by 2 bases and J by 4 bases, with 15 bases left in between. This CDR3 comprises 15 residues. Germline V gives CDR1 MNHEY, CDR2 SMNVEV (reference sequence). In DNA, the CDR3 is TGTGCCAGCAGTTTAGGCCGAGGGGGGGGTTACGAGCAGTACTTC. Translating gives CASSLGRGGGYEQYF.

CDR3 coding DNA: TGTGCCAGCAGCCCATCCGGAGCTTCCTACAATGAGCAGTTCTTC. Amino acids: CASSPSGASYNEQFF. The chain uses TRBV11-3 and TRBJ2-1; D call uncertain. Germline V CDR1 and CDR2: SGHNT, YENEEA. V gave up 5 bases and J gave up 1 base, with 12 bases separating them. CDR3 length: 15 amino acids.

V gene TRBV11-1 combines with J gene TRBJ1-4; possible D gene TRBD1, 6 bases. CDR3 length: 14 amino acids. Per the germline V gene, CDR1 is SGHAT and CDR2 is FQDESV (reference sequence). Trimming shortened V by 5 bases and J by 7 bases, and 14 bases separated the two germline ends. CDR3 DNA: TGTGCCAGCAGCCGATCCGCCAGGGGTGAAAAACTGTTTTTT. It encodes CASSRSARGEKLFF.